This T cell receptor beta chain is from a study of shared T cell receptors in the human thymus. Sequencing was performed with immunoSEQ multiplex PCR; in TCRdb, only in-frame clones are kept and a portion is missing. The sample lists some 760,000 clones; 80% to 90% were seen once. This CDR3 region has 17 residues. Germline V lookup: CDR1 LNHDA, CDR2 SQIVND (reference sequence). With 0 bases removed from V and 5 bases from J, the gap between germline ends came to 20 bases. Separately, the same data were catalogued under a study of human thymus T cells. This second study notes: Resections were taken during corrective heart surgery, and the thymus tissue came from these.

The chain joins TRBV19 to TRBJ2-7; maybe TRBD1 (5 bases). The sample comprised thymocytes. The sequence came from a girl less than two years old with a congenital heart defect. The CDR3, as DNA: TGTGCCAGTAGTATAGATGGACAAGGGGCTATCATCGACGAGCAGTACTTC. Protein sequence: CASSIDGQGAIIDEQYF.